This T cell receptor beta chain was captured by sequencing in a study of multiple sclerosis patients with progressive multifocal leukoencephalopathy. Turning to the study itself: Multiple sclerosis patients on natalizumab who never developed PML served as longitudinally sampled controls.

TCRdb keeps only in-frame clones here, not all; method: immunoSEQ multiplex PCR. The table includes tens of thousands of clones, approximately 92% detected once. Time point described: before natalizumab initiation. V was clipped by 8 bases and J by 7 bases, with 14 bases between them. CDR1 and CDR2 (germline): DFQATT, SNEGSKA (reference sequence). The CDR3 is 11 residues long. Worth noting for this clone: The antigen is undetermined.

Regarding the study as a whole: Preferential TRBV-TRBJ pairings or common gene usage were not detected at PML.

This receptor was identified in a man in his thirties or forties with multiple sclerosis. Input material: PBMCs. This chain uses TRBV20-1 with TRBJ1-2, with a possible D match to TRBD1 (6 bases). In nucleotides, the CDR3 is TGCAGTCCTGCGACAGGAGCTGGCTACACCTTC. Its translation is CSPATGAGYTF.